This T cell receptor beta chain derives from a study of quantifying T cell responses using KT2 cells. About the research overall: TCR alpha and beta constant-region primers primed reverse transcription of RNA. A predetermined fluorescence threshold ended the second PCR, run as a qPCR.

Study results and caveats: KT2 sequence counts showed saturation when very many KT2 cells were spiked in.

KT2, a clone with a known TCR, was spiked into unfractionated PBMC. KT2 cells were mixed with fixed PBMC numbers at varying ratios. V was cut by 1 base and J by 3 bases, with 19 bases left in between. Germline V lookup: CDR1 LGHDT, CDR2 YNNKEL (reference sequence). The CDR3 loop spans 18 amino acids. There are a few counts of this clonotype. The antigen is undetermined. The cDNA 3' end received a ligated oligonucleotide with a UMI. First-round PCR used three to four cycles and beta primers RC1.1 and RC1.2 covering TRBC1 and TRBC2. TCRdb used MiXCR to reprocess the UMI-ligation and nested PCR reads, holding one entry per CDR3 protein. Of 40,000 to 60,000 distinct CDR3 sequences in the sample, under 14% were seen once.

The V and J genes are TRBV3-1 and TRBJ1-5, with D maybe TRBD1 (6 bases). The sample comprised PBMCs spiked with cells of the T cell clone KT2. The receptor's source is a human donor. The CDR3 DNA reads TGTGCCAGCAGCCAAGGAGTACAAGGACAGACCACCAATCAGCCCCAGCATTTT. Protein: CASSQGVQGQTTNQPQHF.